Listed here are 14 T cell receptor beta chains from one sample, sequenced in a study of cytomegalovirus exposure and HLA in healthy donors. PCR primers comprised 60 Vbeta and 13 Jbeta primers. Only in-frame clones appear in the TCRdb table, and some are missing; sequencing was by immunoSEQ multiplex PCR. In the table there are approximately 150,000 clones, approximately 67% of which are singletons. What was sequenced was PBMCs. The receptors come from a woman in her sixties in good health and CMV-seronegative.

The chain recombines TRBV9 with TRBJ2-2; the match to TRBD2 covers 8 bases. Germline V CDR1 and CDR2: SGDLS, YYNGEE. The CDR3 totals 15 residues. V lost 0 bases, J lost 4 bases, and 2 bases stayed unmatched. CDR3 bases: TGTGCCAGCAGCGTAGCGGGAGGGCCCACCGGGGAGCTGTTTTTT. It codes for CASSVAGGPTGELFF. The full variable domain, completed using reference TRBV9 and TRBJ2-2, is DSGVTQTPKHLITATGQRVTLRCSPRSGDLSVYWYQQSLDQGLQFLIQYYNGEERAKGNILERFSAQQFPDLHSELNLSSLELGDSALYFCASSVAGGPTGELFFGEGSRLTVL.

Note on this clone: Other DNA sequences in this sample translate to the same CDR3. In DNA form, the CDR3 reads TGTGCCAGCAGTTCCACAGGGGGAGGCTACGAGCAGTACTTC. It specifies CASSSTGGGYEQYF. J is TRBJ2-7 and V is TRBV6-5, with 8 bases matching TRBD1. This CDR3 has 14 residues. V was clipped by 4 bases and J by 3 bases; unmatched bases: 5. CDR1 is MNHEY and CDR2 is SVGAGI in the germline V gene.

This clone was detected only a few times. At one of its ends the junction is not consistent with the germline gene, which may arise from a read error. The chain uses TRBV7-9 and TRBJ1-2, with D possibly TRBD1 on 6 matching bases. The CDR3 runs to 14 residues. Germline loops: CDR1 SEHNR, CDR2 FQNEAQ (reference sequence). This CDR3 reads CSSSQNRENYGYTF. CDR3 DNA sequence: TGTTCCAGCAGCCAAAACAGGGAGAACTATGGCTACACCTTC.

V and J are TRBV6-1 and TRBJ1-2; D may be TRBD1 (5 bases). Per the germline V gene, CDR1 is MNHNS and CDR2 is SASEGT. The V gene lost 6 bases and the J gene lost 4 bases, with 18 bases spanning the gap. The CDR3 totals 15 residues. CDR3 bases: TGTGCCAGCAGGGGGGAGGGTCAGGGCGCCTATGGCTACACCTTC. It codes for CASRGEGQGAYGYTF.

This clone showed up just a few times. This chain connects TRBV29-1 to TRBJ2-6; TRBD1 matches 7 bases. Germline V gene sequence: CDR1 SQVTM, CDR2 ANQGSEA. The CDR3 loop spans 17 amino acids. Trimming at V came to 1 base and at J to 0 bases, leaving 6 bases not matched to a gene. In nucleotides, the CDR3 is TGCAGCGTTGAAGGGACCGGGACAGCCTCTGGGGCCAACGTCCTGACTTTC. Residues: CSVEGTGTASGANVLTF.

This clone was seen more than once but under ten times. This chain connects TRBV28 to TRBJ2-5; 9 bases line up with TRBD2. Unmatched junction bases numbered 15, after V lost 6 bases and J lost 7 bases. CDR1 is MDHEN, CDR2 SYDVKM, per germline. CDR3 length equals 16 residues. The CDR3 DNA is TGTGCCAGCAGATCCGGGACTAGCCTACTATCCGGGACCCAGTACTTC. Protein product: CASRSGTSLLSGTQYF.

The sample holds one count of this clone. CDR3 DNA: TGCGCCAGCAGCTTGCGGGTGGGACAGAATTCACCCCTCCACTTT. Its protein product is CASSLRVGQNSPLHF. V usage is TRBV5-1 and J usage is TRBJ1-6; 7 bases align to TRBD1. J lost 7 bases, V lost 1 base, and 5 bases had no gene match. The germline V gene encodes CDR1 SGHRS and CDR2 YFSETQ. The CDR3 is made up of 15 amino acids.

V and J are TRBV7-9 and TRBJ2-7; the D is unclear. The CDR3 is 14 amino acids. Germline assignment: CDR1 SEHNR and CDR2 FQNEAQ (reference sequence). V lost 5 bases and J lost 3, with 14 bases in between. DNA for the CDR3: TGTGCCAGCAGCCCAACGGGTACACACTACGAGCAGTACTTC. Amino acid sequence: CASSPTGTHYEQYF.

This chain uses TRBV10-3 with TRBJ2-7; no firm D call. Germline lookup yields CDR1 ENHRY and CDR2 SYGVKD. The CDR3 length is 13 residues. V lost 7 bases and J lost 2, with 12 bases in between. The DNA for the CDR3 is TGTGCCATCATGGCGGCAGCTGCCTACGAGCAGTACTTC. This gives the protein CAIMAAAAYEQYF.

V usage is TRBV9 and J usage is TRBJ2-1; maybe TRBD2 (7 bases). The CDR3 is made up of 14 amino acids. Trimming left V 2 bases short and J 6 bases short, with 12 bases between. Germline V gives CDR1 SGDLS, CDR2 YYNGEE. CDR3 sequence (DNA): TGTGCCAGCAGCGTTCAGGGAGGGGGCAATGAGCAGTTCTTC. Translating gives CASSVQGGGNEQFF.

This chain uses TRBV6-1 with TRBJ1-1; the D gene is possibly TRBD1 (6 bases). CDR1 is MNHNS and CDR2 is SASEGT in the germline V gene. V dropped 5 bases and J dropped 1 base, with 11 bases sitting between them. The CDR3 sequence is 14 residues long. CDR3 protein: CASSPWTANTEAFF. CDR3 sequence (DNA): TGTGCCAGCAGTCCGTGGACAGCGAACACTGAAGCTTTCTTT.

The chain couples TRBV27 to TRBJ2-7; D is perhaps TRBD1 (6 bases). This CDR3 is built from 12 residues. Germline V gene lookup returns CDR1 MNHEY and CDR2 SMNVEV (reference sequence). With 8 bases removed from V and 2 bases from J, the gap between germline ends came to 10 bases. Here the CDR3 reads CASRAGAYEQYF. CDR3 in DNA: TGTGCCAGCCGAGCAGGGGCCTACGAGCAGTACTTC.

This rearrangement joins TRBV7-8 to TRBJ1-5, with unresolved D. V lost 0 bases, J lost 4 bases, and 13 bases lay in between. The CDR3 extends over 16 amino acids. CDR1 and CDR2 from the germline V gene are SGHVS and FQNEAQ. CDR3 residues: CASSLAIGRGNQPQHF. DNA for the CDR3: TGTGCCAGCAGCTTAGCGATTGGGCGGGGAAATCAGCCCCAGCATTTT.

The V call is TRBV7-6, the J call TRBJ2-3; 7 bases fit TRBD1. This CDR3 is 16 amino acids long. The V and J ends lost 6 bases and 4 bases, in that order; junction bases with no gene match: 13. Germline V gives CDR1 SGHVS, CDR2 FNYEAQ. The chain's CDR3 is CASRQPQGRGPDTQYF. CDR3 in DNA: TGTGCCAGCAGGCAACCACAGGGGAGAGGGCCAGATACGCAGTATTTT.